This T cell receptor (beta chain) was identified during a study of identifying expanded T cells in peripheral blood. Regarding this clone: Its antigen is unknown.

Germline CDR1 reads PRHDT; CDR2 reads FYEKMQ (reference sequence). The CDR3 is made up of 15 amino acids. Profiled with immunoSEQ multiplex PCR; TCRdb holds only in-frame clones, not every one. Of around 99,000 clones listed, less than 90% are singletons. General study results and limits: Across healthy donors, higher total template counts meant significantly greater approximately 2-week count variance. Technical replicates showed about 1.2 changed clones; roughly two weeks approximately 15; four weeks 19.

The source material was blood. The V call is TRBV13, the J call TRBJ2-5; 8 bases are shared with TRBD1. The better agreement between TRBJ2-7 and the DNA end casts doubt on the J call. This sequence was found in a person aged 18-70 years in good health. The CDR3 coding sequence is TGTGCCAGCAGCTTAACCCAGGGGGCCCCCTACGAGCAGTACTTC. Its translation: CASSLTQGAPYEQYF.